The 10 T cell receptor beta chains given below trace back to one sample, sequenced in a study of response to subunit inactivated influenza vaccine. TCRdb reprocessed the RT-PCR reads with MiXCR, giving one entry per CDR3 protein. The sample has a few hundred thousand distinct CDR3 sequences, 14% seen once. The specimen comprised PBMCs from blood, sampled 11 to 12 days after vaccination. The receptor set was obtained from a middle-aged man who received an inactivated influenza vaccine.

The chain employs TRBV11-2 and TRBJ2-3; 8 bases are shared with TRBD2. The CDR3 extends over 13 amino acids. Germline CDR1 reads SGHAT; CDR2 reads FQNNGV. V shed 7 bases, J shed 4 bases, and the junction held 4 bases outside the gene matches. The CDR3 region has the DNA TGTGCCAGCACCCGGGGGGGTCCAGATACGCAGTATTTT. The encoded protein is CASTRGGPDTQYF.

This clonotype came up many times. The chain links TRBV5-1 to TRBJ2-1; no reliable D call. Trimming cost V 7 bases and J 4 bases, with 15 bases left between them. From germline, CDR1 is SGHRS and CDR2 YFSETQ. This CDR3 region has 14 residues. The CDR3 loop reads CASFPGMGYNEQFF. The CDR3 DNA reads TGCGCCAGCTTTCCGGGTATGGGTTACAATGAGCAGTTCTTC.

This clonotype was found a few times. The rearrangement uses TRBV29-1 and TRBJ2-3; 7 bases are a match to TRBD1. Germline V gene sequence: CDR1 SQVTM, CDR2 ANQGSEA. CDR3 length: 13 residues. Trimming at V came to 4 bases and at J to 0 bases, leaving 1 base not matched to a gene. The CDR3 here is CSVGDSSTDTQYF. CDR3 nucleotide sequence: TGCAGCGTTGGGGACAGTAGCACAGATACGCAGTATTTT.

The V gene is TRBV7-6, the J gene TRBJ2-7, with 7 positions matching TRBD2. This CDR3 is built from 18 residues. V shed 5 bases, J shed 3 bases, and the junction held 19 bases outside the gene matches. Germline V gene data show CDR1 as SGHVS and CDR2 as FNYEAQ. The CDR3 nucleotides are TGTGCCAGCAGCCTTAGATCTGTATTCACAGCGGGATACTACGAGCAGTACTTC. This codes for CASSLRSVFTAGYYEQYF.

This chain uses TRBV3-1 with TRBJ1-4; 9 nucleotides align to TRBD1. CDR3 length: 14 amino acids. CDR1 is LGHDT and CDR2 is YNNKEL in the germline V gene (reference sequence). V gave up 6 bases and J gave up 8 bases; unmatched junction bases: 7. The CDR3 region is CASRPGQGPEKLFF. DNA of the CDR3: TGTGCCAGCAGGCCGGGACAGGGTCCGGAAAAACTGTTTTTT.

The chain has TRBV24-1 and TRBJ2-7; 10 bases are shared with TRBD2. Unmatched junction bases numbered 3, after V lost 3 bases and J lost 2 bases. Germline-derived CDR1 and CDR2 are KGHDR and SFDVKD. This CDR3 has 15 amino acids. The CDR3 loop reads CATSDSGRAAYEQYF. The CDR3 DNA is TGTGCCACCAGTGATAGCGGGAGGGCCGCCTACGAGCAGTACTTC.

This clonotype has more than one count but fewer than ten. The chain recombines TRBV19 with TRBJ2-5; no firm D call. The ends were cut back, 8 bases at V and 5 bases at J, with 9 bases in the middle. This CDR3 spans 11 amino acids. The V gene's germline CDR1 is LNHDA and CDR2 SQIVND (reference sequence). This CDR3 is CASSMTETQYF. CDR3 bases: TGTGCCAGTTCCATGACGGAGACCCAGTACTTC.

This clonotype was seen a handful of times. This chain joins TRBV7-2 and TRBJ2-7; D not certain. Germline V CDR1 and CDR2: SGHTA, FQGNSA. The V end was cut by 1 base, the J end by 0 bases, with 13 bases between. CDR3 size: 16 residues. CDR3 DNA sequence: TGTGCCAGCAGCTTAGACGGTGGCAGCATCTCCTACGAGCAGTACTTC. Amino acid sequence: CASSLDGGSISYEQYF.

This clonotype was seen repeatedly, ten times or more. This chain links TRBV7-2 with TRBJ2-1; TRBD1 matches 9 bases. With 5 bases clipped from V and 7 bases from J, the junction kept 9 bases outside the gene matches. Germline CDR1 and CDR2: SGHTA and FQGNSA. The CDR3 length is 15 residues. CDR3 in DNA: TGTGCCAGCAGCCCGGGACAGGGCCGGGGAAATGAGCAGTTCTTC. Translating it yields CASSPGQGRGNEQFF.

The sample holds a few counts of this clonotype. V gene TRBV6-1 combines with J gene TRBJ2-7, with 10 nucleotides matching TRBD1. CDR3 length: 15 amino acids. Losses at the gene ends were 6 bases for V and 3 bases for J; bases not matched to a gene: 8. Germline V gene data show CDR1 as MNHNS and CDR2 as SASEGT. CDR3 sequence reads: CASSELRDRGYEQYF. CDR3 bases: TGTGCCAGCAGCGAACTCCGGGACAGGGGCTACGAGCAGTACTTC.